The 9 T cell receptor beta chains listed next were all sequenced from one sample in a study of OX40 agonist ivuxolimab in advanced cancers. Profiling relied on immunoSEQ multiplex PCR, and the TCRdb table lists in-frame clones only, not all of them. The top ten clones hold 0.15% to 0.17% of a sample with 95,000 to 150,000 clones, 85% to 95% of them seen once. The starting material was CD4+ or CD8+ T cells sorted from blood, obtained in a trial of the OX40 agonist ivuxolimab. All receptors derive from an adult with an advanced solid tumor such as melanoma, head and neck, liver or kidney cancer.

CDR3 region: CASSYSTGFGEAFF. Here the CDR3 DNA reads TGTGCCAGCAGTTACTCGACAGGGTTCGGGGAAGCTTTCTTT. The chain couples TRBV6-5 to TRBJ1-1; 7 bases fit TRBD1. The germline CDR1 and CDR2 sequences are MNHEY and SVGAGI. This CDR3 region has 14 residues. Trimming took 0 bases from V and 8 from J; bases not matched to a gene: 6.

The CDR3 bases are TGTGCCAGTAGTATGTTTTCTAGCGGGAGTGGACGGACCGGGGAGCTGTTTTTT. As protein: CASSMFSSGSGRTGELFF. This rearrangement joins TRBV19 to TRBJ2-2; TRBD2 matches at 10 bases. Germline CDR1 is LNHDA and CDR2 is SQIVND (reference sequence). This CDR3 contains 18 residues. The trim removed 3 bases at V and 5 bases at J, leaving 12 bases unmatched.

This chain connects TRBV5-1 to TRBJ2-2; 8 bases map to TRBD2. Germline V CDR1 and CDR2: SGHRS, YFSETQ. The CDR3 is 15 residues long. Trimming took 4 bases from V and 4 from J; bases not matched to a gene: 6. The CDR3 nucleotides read TGCGCCAGCAGCGACGGGAGGGGATCCACCGGGGAGCTGTTTTTT. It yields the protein CASSDGRGSTGELFF.

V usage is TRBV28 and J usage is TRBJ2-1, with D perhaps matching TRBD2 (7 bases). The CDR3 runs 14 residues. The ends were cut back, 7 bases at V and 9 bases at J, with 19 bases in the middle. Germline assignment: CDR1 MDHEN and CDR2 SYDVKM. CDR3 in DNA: TGTGCCAGCACGCGCGGGGGCTCAATAATTGAGCAGTTCTTC. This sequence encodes CASTRGGSIIEQFF.

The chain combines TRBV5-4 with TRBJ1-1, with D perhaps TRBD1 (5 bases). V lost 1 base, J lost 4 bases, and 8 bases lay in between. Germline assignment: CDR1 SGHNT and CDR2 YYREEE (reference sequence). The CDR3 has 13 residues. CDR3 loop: CASSLSGTTEAFF. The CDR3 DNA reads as TGTGCCAGCAGCTTGAGTGGGACCACTGAAGCTTTCTTT.

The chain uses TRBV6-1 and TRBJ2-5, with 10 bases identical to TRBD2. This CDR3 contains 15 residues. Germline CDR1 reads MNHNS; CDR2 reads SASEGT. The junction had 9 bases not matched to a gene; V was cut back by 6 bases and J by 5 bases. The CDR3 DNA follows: TGTGCCAGCAGCGTGGGGACTAGCGTAGGGGAGACCCAGTACTTC. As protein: CASSVGTSVGETQYF.

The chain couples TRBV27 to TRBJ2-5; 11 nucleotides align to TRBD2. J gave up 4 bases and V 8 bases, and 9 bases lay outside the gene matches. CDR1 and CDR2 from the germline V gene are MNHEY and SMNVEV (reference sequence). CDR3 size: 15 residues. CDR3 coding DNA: TGTGCCAGCCTCCGCCTAGCGGGAGGAACAGAGACCCAGTACTTC. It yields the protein CASLRLAGGTETQYF.

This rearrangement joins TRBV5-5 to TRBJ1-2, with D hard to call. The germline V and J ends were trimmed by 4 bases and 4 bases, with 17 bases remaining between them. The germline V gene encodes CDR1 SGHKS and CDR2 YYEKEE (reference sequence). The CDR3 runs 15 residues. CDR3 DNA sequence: TGTGCCAGCAGCCCTCCCCCCGGGTCGGGCTATGGCTACACCTTC. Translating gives CASSPPPGSGYGYTF.

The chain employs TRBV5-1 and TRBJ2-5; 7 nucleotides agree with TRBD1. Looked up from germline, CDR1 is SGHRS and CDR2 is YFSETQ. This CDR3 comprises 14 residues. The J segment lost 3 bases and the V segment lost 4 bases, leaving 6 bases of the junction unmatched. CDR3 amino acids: CASSPGTAEETQYF. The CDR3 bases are TGCGCCAGCAGCCCCGGGACAGCTGAAGAGACCCAGTACTTC.